One sample yielded the 23 T cell receptor beta chains listed below, sequenced in a study of T-cell reconstitution after alpha-beta-depleted transplantation in children. As it was prepared, the TCRbeta library received unique molecular identifiers. TCRdb re-analysed the PCR reads in MiXCR, keeping a single row per CDR3 protein. The data hold roughly 790,000 distinct CDR3 sequences, with around 17% observed a single time. The sample was PBMCs, mostly from graft donor cells, taken 360 days after TCRalphabeta/CD19-depleted stem cell transplant. Source of these receptors: a male patient aged 5 to 17 who had a stem cell transplant for acute lymphoblastic leukemia, so the T cells may come from the graft donor.

This clonotype was seen a handful of times. This chain joins TRBV7-3 and TRBJ2-1; D ambiguous. Deletions cut 5 bases from V and 0 bases from J, with 14 bases between. The CDR3 runs 16 residues. Germline V CDR1 and CDR2: SGHTA, FQGTGA. The CDR3 bases are TGTGCCAGCAGCCGGACGGGCCGTAGCTCCTACAATGAGCAGTTCTTC. Its translation: CASSRTGRSSYNEQFF.

This clonotype was observed a few times. The chain uses TRBV5-6 and TRBJ2-1; no clear D. V shed 4 bases and J shed 4 bases, with 15 bases lying between them. Looked up from germline, CDR1 is SGHDT and CDR2 is YYEEEE. The CDR3 covers 15 residues. CDR3 sequence reads: CASSPLRSVYNEQFF. CDR3 coding DNA: TGTGCCAGCAGCCCCCTTCGTTCGGTTTACAATGAGCAGTTCTTC.

This rearrangement joins TRBV2 to TRBJ1-6, with D unresolved. Germline V gives CDR1 SNHLY, CDR2 FYNNEI. The CDR3 length is 16 residues. Trimming removed 6 bases at V and 5 bases at J, with 17 bases between. For the CDR3, the DNA is TGTGCCAGCAGGGCCAGTGAGACGAGGGATAATTCACCCCTCCACTTT. It translates to CASRASETRDNSPLHF. Full variable domain (remainder filled in from reference TRBV2 and TRBJ1-6): EPEVTQTPSHQVTQMGQEVILRCVPISNHLYFYWYRQILGQKVEFLVSFYNNEISEKSEIFDDQFSVERPDGSNFTLKIRSTKLEDSAMYFCASRASETRDNSPLHFGNGTRLTVT.

This clonotype has just a few counts. The V and J genes are TRBV29-1 and TRBJ2-1; 9 positions match TRBD2. CDR1 and CDR2 from the germline V gene are SQVTM and ANQGSEA. V trimming: 3 bases; J trimming: 2 bases; junction bases outside the gene matches: 5. This CDR3 has 15 amino acids. CDR3 amino acids: CSVDPLAGTYNEQFF. Here the CDR3 DNA reads TGCAGCGTTGACCCCCTAGCGGGAACCTACAATGAGCAGTTCTTC.

This clonotype was seen once. J is TRBJ2-5 and V is TRBV7-2; 11 positions agree with TRBD2. The ends lost 5 bases at V and 5 bases at J; junction bases unmatched: 10. Germline values: CDR1 SGHTA, CDR2 FQGNSA. This CDR3 comprises 16 residues. The CDR3 DNA is TGTGCCAGCAGCGGCCGGCTAGCGGGAGGCGAGGAGACCCAGTACTTC. Its protein is CASSGRLAGGEETQYF.

This clonotype was found once. The V and J genes are TRBV20-1 and TRBJ2-7; 8 nucleotides line up with TRBD1. The germline V gene has CDR1 DFQATT and CDR2 SNEGSKA (reference sequence). The CDR3 length is 15 residues. V was clipped by 6 bases and J by 3 bases; unmatched bases: 13. CDR3 DNA sequence: TGCAGTGCACCTGGACAGGGAAAAGCCCTCTACGAGCAGTACTTC. Protein sequence: CSAPGQGKALYEQYF.

The table lists this clonotype with many counts. This chain uses TRBV20-1 with TRBJ2-7; unclear D gene. Per the germline V gene, CDR1 is DFQATT and CDR2 is SNEGSKA (reference sequence). V was shortened by 6 bases and J by 2 bases, with 14 bases between the two germline ends. The CDR3 consists of 13 residues. The CDR3 is CSASDGRAYEQYF. The CDR3 DNA sequence: TGCAGTGCCTCAGATGGGCGAGCCTACGAGCAGTACTTC.

This chain's CDR3 is CAISESAGVVNEQFF. The DNA of the CDR3 is TGTGCCATCAGTGAGTCGGCGGGAGTGGTTAATGAGCAGTTCTTC. This sequence joins TRBV10-3 and TRBJ2-1; TRBD2 matches at 7 bases. Germline values: CDR1 ENHRY, CDR2 SYGVKD. The CDR3 sequence is 15 residues long. J lost 7 bases, V lost 0 bases, and 6 bases had no gene match.

The chain combines TRBV20-1 with TRBJ1-5; D is ambiguous. Looked up from germline, CDR1 is DFQATT and CDR2 is SNEGSKA (reference sequence). The CDR3 has 12 residues. The V end lost 2 bases, the J end lost 7 bases, and 9 bases lay between the germline ends. The CDR3 sequence: CSARTGRQPQHF. CDR3 DNA: TGCAGTGCTAGAACGGGGAGGCAGCCCCAGCATTTT.

This clonotype was detected many times. This chain joins TRBV12-3 or TRBV12-4 and TRBJ2-5; no reliable D call. This CDR3 has 13 amino acids. V was cut by 3 bases and J by 5 bases, with 10 bases left in between. CDR3 sequence (DNA): TGTGCCAGCAGTTTTGGCAGAGTGGAGACCCAGTACTTC. Translating it yields CASSFGRVETQYF.

This clonotype has more than one count but fewer than ten. The J gene is TRBJ2-1, the V gene TRBV11-3; 14 bases match TRBD2. The CDR3 length is 15 residues. Trimming took 5 bases from V and 9 from J; bases not matched to a gene: 6. Germline-derived CDR1 and CDR2 are SGHNT and YENEEA. The CDR3 sequence: CASSPGLAGGFEQFF. The CDR3 nucleotides read TGTGCCAGCAGCCCAGGACTAGCGGGAGGATTTGAGCAGTTCTTC.

The gene calls are TRBV5-1 and TRBJ2-1; a possible D gene is TRBD2 (7 bases). The CDR3 contains 15 residues. V lost 0 bases and J 15 bases, leaving 22 bases between the germline ends. Germline-derived CDR1 and CDR2 are SGHRS and YFSETQ. CDR3 coding DNA: TGCGCCAGCAGCTTGGAAGTAGCGGGTCTTCCCAGGGGGTTCTTC. Protein sequence: CASSLEVAGLPRGFF.

This chain connects TRBV5-1 to TRBJ2-7, with D maybe TRBD1 (6 bases). Per the germline V gene, CDR1 is SGHRS and CDR2 is YFSETQ. Trimming removed 9 bases at V and 6 bases at J, with 19 bases between. The CDR3 length is 13 residues. The CDR3 loop reads CAIIRDKNCEQYF. The CDR3 DNA is TGCGCCATCATCCGGGACAAGAACTGCGAGCAGTACTTC.

The chain links TRBV5-1 to TRBJ1-4; 10 positions agree with TRBD1. The CDR3 runs 16 residues. Germline values: CDR1 SGHRS, CDR2 YFSETQ. Trimming at V came to 0 bases and at J to 8 bases, leaving 7 bases not matched to a gene. CDR3 in DNA: TGCGCCAGCAGCTTGGGGCGGGACAGGGGCGGCGAAAAACTGTTTTTT. This codes for CASSLGRDRGGEKLFF.

This clonotype was detected only a few times. V and J are TRBV4-1 and TRBJ2-1; D uncertain. Germline V gene data show CDR1 as MGHRA and CDR2 as YSYEKL. Trimming cost V 3 bases and J 15 bases, with 12 bases left between them. This CDR3 is 11 amino acids long. This CDR3 reads CASSQARARFF. In nucleotides, the CDR3 is TGCGCCAGCAGCCAGGCGAGAGCCCGGTTCTTC.

This sequence joins TRBV24-1 and TRBJ2-2, with D perhaps being TRBD1 or TRBD2 (5 bases each). Germline V lookup: CDR1 KGHDR, CDR2 SFDVKD. The length of the CDR3 is 21 residues. In nucleotides, the CDR3 is TGTGCGGCCTGTGATTGGCCGGGGCCCGGGTTCCAAGGAGGCACCACCGGGGAGCTGTTTTTT. Its protein is CAACDWPGPGFQGGTTGELFF.

This clonotype was observed many times. The CDR3 DNA reads as TGCGCCAGCAGCGCCCGGGACATGTCCTACGAGCAGTACTTC. It codes for CASSARDMSYEQYF. The V and J genes are TRBV5-1 and TRBJ2-7; maybe TRBD1 (6 bases). V was trimmed by 4 bases and J by 1 base, leaving 12 bases between them. CDR3 length equals 14 residues. Germline V gives CDR1 SGHRS, CDR2 YFSETQ.

V and J are TRBV18 and TRBJ1-5; 8 bases map to TRBD1. Germline values: CDR1 KGHSH, CDR2 LQKENI. With V trimmed by 1 base and J by 5 bases, 7 bases remained unmatched. This CDR3 has 16 amino acids. The CDR3 protein is CASSPRIPGGYQPQHF. For the CDR3, the DNA is TGTGCCAGCTCACCACGTATACCAGGGGGCTATCAGCCCCAGCATTTT.

The chain has TRBV4-1 and TRBJ1-4; TRBD1 is a possible D gene (5 bases). The germline V and J ends were trimmed by 3 bases and 8 bases, with 16 bases remaining between them. CDR3 length: 15 residues. The V gene's germline CDR1 is MGHRA and CDR2 YSYEKL. The DNA for the CDR3 is TGCGCCAGCAGCCAGAGAGGGGACCCGAGGGAAAAACTGTTTTTT. Residues: CASSQRGDPREKLFF.

This chain links TRBV6-5 with TRBJ1-5; D gene unclear. The germline CDR1 and CDR2 sequences are MNHEY and SVGAGI. The CDR3 runs 14 residues. V dropped 2 bases and J dropped 4 bases, with 9 bases sitting between them. CDR3 sequence: CASSYSPRNQPQHF. CDR3 DNA sequence: TGTGCCAGCAGTTACAGTCCCAGGAATCAGCCCCAGCATTTT.

The chain joins TRBV10-3 to TRBJ2-1; D gene uncertain. Germline loops: CDR1 ENHRY, CDR2 SYGVKD. The CDR3 runs to 16 residues. V lost 0 bases and J 6 bases, leaving 15 bases between the germline ends. For the CDR3, the DNA is TGTGCCATCAGTGAGTCGCAGCTCAACCCAATCAATGAGCAGTTCTTC. It translates to CAISESQLNPINEQFF.

There are many counts of this clonotype. CDR3 sequence: CSVDGDGSSYNEQFF. The CDR3 bases are TGCAGCGTTGACGGGGACGGGAGCTCCTACAATGAGCAGTTCTTC. V gene TRBV29-1 combines with J gene TRBJ2-1, with a possible D match to TRBD2 (6 bases). The germline V gene has CDR1 SQVTM and CDR2 ANQGSEA. The germline V and J ends were trimmed by 3 bases and 0 bases, with 12 bases remaining between them. The CDR3 covers 15 residues.

In its sample, this clonotype was seen a few times. The V gene is TRBV7-8, the J gene TRBJ2-7; D possibly corresponds to TRBD2 (6 bases). V lost 1 base and J 3 bases, leaving 13 bases between the germline ends. The CDR3 runs 15 residues. Germline lookup yields CDR1 SGHVS and CDR2 FQNEAQ. DNA for the CDR3: TGTGCCAGCAGCTTAGGAGGACTATCCTTCTACGAGCAGTACTTC. This codes for CASSLGGLSFYEQYF.